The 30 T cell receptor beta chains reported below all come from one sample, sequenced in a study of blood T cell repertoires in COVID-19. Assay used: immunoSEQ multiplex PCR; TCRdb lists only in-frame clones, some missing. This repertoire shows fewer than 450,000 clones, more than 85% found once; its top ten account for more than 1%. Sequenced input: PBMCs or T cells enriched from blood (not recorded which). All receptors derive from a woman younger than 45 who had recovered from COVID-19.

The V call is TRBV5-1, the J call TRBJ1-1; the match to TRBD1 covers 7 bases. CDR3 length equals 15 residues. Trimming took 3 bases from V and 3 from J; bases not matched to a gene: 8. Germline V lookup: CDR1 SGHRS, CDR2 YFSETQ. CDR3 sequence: CASSSKGASDTEAFF. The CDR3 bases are TGCGCCAGCAGCTCAAAGGGGGCGAGTGACACTGAAGCTTTCTTT.

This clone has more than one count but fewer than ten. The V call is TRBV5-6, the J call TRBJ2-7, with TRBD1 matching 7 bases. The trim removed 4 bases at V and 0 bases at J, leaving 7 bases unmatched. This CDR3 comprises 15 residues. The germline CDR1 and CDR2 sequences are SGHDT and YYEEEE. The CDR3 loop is CASSPWTGTSYEQYF. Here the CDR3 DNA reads TGTGCCAGCAGCCCATGGACAGGAACCTCCTACGAGCAGTACTTC. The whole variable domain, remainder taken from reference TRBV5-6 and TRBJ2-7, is DAGVTQSPTHLIKTRGQQVTLRCSPKSGHDTVSWYQQALGQGPQFIFQYYEEEERQRGNFPDRFSGHQFPNYSSELNVNALLLGDSALYLCASSPWTGTSYEQYFGPGTRLTVT.

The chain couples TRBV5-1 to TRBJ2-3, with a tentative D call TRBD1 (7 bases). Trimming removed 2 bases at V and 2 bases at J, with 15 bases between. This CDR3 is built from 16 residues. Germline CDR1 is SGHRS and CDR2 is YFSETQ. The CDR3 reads CASSLWDSGFTDTQYF. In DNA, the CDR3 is TGCGCCAGCAGCTTATGGGACAGCGGGTTCACAGATACGCAGTATTTT.

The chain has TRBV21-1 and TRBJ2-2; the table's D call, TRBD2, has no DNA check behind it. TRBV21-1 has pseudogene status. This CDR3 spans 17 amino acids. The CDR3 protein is CASSLLGGALNTGELFF. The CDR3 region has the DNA TGTGCCAGCAGCCTCCTTGGGGGGGCCTTGAACACCGGGGAGCTGTTTTTT.

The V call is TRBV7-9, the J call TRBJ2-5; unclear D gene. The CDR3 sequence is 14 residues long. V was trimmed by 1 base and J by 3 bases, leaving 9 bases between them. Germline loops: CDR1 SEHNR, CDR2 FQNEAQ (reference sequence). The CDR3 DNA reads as TGTGCCAGCAGCTTAGACAGATATGAAGAGACCCAGTACTTC. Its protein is CASSLDRYEETQYF.

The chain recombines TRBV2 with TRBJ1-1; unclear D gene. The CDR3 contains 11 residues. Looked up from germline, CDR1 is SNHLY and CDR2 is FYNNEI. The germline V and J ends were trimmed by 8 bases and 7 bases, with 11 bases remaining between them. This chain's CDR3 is CASARGFEAFF. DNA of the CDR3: TGTGCCAGCGCCCGCGGGTTTGAAGCTTTCTTT.

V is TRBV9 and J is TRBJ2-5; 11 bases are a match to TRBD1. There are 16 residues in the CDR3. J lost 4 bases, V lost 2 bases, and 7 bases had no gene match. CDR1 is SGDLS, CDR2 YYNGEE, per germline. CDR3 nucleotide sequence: TGTGCCAGCAGCGTTGGGACAGGGGGGTTACCAGAGACCCAGTACTTC. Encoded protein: CASSVGTGGLPETQYF.

The CDR3 DNA reads as TGTGCCAGCTCACCACGAGCAGGGATCGACAATGAGCAGTTCTTC. This encodes CASSPRAGIDNEQFF. This chain links TRBV18 with TRBJ2-1; D possibly corresponds to TRBD1 (5 bases). Trimming cost V 1 base and J 5 bases, with 12 bases left between them. Germline CDR1 KGHSH, CDR2 LQKENI. The CDR3 sequence is 15 residues long. Full variable domain (outside the CDR3, taken from reference TRBV18 and TRBJ2-1): NAGVMQNPRHLVRRRGQEARLRCSPMKGHSHVYWYRQLPEEGLKFMVYLQKENIIDESGMPKERFSAEFPKEGPSILRIQQVVRGDSAAYFCASSPRAGIDNEQFFGPGTRLTVL.

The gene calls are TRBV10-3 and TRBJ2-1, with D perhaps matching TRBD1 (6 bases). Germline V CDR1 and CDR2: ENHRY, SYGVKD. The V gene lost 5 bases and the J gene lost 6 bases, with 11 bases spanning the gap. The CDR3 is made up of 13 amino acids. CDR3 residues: CAISSKTGNEQFF. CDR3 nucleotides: TGTGCCATCAGTTCGAAGACAGGCAATGAGCAGTTCTTC.

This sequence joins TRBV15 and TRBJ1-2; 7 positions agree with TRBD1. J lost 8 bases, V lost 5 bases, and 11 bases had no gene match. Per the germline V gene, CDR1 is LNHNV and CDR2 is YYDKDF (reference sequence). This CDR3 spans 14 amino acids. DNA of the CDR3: TGTGCCACCAGCGGAGGCCGACAGGGAAAAGGCTACACCTTC. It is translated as CATSGGRQGKGYTF.

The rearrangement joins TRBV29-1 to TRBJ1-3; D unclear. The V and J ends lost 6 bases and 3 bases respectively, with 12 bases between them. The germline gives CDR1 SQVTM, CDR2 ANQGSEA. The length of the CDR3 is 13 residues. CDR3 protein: CSVDTDNGNTIYF. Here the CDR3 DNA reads TGCAGCGTCGACACCGATAATGGAAACACCATATATTTT. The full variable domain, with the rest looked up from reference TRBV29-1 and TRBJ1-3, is SAVISQKPSRDICQRGTSLTIQCQVDSQVTMMFWYRQQPGQSLTLIATANQGSEATYESGFVIDKFPISRPNLTFSTLTVSNMSPEDSSIYLCSVDTDNGNTIYFGEGSWLTVV.

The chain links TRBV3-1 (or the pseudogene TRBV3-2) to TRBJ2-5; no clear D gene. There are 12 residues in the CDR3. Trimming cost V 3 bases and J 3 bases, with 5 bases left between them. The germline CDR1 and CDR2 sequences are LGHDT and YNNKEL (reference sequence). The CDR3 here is CASSHQKETQYF. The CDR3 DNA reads TGTGCCAGCAGCCATCAAAAAGAGACCCAGTACTTC.

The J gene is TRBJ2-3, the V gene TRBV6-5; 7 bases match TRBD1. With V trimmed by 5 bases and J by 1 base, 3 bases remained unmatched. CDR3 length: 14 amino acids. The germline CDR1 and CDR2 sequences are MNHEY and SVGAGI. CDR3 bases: TGTGCCAGCAGTCCCGGACAGGGCACAGATACGCAGTATTTT. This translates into CASSPGQGTDTQYF.

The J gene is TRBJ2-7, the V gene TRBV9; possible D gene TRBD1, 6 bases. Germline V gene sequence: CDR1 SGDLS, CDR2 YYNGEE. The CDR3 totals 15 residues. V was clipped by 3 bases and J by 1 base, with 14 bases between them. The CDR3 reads CASSAGPGHSYEQYF. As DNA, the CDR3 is TGTGCCAGCAGCGCGGGACCGGGACATTCCTACGAGCAGTACTTC.

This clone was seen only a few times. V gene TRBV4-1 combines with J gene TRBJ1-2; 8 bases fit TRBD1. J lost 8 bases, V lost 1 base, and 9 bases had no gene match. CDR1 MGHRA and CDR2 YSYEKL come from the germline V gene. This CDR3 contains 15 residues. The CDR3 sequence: CASSQVSQGARGYTF. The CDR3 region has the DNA TGCGCCAGCAGCCAAGTCAGCCAGGGGGCGCGGGGCTACACCTTC.

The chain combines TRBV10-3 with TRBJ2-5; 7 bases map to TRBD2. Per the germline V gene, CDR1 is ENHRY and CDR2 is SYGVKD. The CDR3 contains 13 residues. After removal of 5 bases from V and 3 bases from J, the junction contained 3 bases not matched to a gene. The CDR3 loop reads CAISSGLEETQYF. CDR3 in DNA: TGTGCCATCAGTTCTGGACTAGAAGAGACCCAGTACTTC.

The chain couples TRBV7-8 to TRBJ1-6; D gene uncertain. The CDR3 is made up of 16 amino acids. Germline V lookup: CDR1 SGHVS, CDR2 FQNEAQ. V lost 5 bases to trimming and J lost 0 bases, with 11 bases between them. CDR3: CASSGSRISYNSPLHF. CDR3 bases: TGTGCCAGCAGCGGCTCGCGGATCTCCTATAATTCACCCCTCCACTTT.

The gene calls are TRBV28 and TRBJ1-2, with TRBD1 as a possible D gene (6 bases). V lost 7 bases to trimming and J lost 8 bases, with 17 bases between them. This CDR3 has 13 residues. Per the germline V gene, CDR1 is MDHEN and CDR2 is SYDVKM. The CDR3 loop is CASNIQGLYGYTF. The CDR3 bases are TGTGCCAGCAACATACAGGGTCTCTACGGCTACACCTTC.

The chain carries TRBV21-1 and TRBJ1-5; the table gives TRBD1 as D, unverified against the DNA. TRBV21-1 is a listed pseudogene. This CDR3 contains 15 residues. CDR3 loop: CASSRADRANQPQHF. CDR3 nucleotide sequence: TGTGCCAGCAGCAGGGCAGACAGGGCGAATCAGCCCCAGCATTTT.

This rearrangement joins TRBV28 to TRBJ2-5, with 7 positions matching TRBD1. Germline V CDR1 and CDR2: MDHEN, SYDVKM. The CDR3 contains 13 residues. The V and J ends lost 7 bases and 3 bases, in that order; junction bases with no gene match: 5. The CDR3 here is CASTQQGKETQYF. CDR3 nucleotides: TGTGCCAGCACCCAACAGGGGAAAGAGACCCAGTACTTC.

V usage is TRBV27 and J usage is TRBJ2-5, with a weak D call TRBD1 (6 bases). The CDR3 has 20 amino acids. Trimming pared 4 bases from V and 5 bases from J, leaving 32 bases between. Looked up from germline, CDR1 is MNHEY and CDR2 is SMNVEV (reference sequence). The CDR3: CASSSEPPTVGGYEPETQYF. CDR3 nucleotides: TGTGCCAGCAGTTCCGAGCCACCCACGGTAGGGGGTTACGAACCGGAGACCCAGTACTTC.

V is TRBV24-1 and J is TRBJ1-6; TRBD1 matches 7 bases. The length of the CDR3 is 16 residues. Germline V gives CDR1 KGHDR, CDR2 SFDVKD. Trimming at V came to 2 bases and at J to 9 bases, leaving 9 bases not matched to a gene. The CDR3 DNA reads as TGTGCCACCAGTGATTCGATGACAGGGCTCGGTTCACCCCTCCACTTT. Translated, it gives CATSDSMTGLGSPLHF.

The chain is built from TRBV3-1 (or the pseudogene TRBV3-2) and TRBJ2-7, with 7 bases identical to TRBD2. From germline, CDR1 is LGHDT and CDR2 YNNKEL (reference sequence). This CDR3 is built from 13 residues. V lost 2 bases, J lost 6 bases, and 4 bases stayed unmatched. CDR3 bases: TGTGCCAGCAGCCAAAATGGGAGGGGCGAGCAGTACTTC. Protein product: CASSQNGRGEQYF.

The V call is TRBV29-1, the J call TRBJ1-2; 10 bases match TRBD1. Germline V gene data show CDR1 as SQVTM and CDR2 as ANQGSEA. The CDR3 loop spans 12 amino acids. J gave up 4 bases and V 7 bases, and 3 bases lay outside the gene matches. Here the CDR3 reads CSARTGGYGYTF. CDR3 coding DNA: TGCAGCGCCCGGACAGGGGGCTATGGCTACACCTTC.

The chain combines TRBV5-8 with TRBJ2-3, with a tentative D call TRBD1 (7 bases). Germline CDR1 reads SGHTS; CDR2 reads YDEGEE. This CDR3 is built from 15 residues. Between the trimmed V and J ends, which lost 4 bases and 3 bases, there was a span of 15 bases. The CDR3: CASSARQGLTDTQYF. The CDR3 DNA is TGTGCCAGCAGCGCCCGACAGGGACTGACAGATACGCAGTATTTT.

CDR3: CASSIEHRNYNEQFF. CDR3 DNA sequence: TGTGCCAGTAGTATTGAACACAGGAACTACAATGAGCAGTTCTTC. The chain couples TRBV19 to TRBJ2-1, with a possible D match to TRBD1 (5 bases). This CDR3 has 15 amino acids. The V gene lost 3 bases and the J gene lost 3 bases, with 12 bases spanning the gap. CDR1 is LNHDA, CDR2 SQIVND, per germline (reference sequence).

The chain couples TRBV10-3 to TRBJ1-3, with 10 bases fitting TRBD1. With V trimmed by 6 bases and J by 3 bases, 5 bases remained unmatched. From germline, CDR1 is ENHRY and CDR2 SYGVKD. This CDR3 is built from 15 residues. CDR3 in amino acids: CAIRGDRGNGNTIYF. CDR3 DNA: TGTGCCATCAGGGGGGACAGGGGCAATGGAAACACCATATATTTT.

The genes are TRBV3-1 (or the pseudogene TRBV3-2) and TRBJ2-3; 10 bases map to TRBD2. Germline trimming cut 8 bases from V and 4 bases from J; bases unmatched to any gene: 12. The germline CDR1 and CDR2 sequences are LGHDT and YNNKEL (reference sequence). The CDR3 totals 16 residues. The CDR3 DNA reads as TGTGCCAGCGGGCCTATATCCACTAGCGGGGCAGATACGCAGTATTTT. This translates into CASGPISTSGADTQYF.

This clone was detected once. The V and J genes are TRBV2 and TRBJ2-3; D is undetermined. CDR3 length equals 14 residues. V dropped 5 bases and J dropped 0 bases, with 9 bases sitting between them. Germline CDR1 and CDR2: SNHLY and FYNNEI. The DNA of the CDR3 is TGTGCCAGCAGTCGTTTATCCAGCACAGATACGCAGTATTTT. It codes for CASSRLSSTDTQYF.

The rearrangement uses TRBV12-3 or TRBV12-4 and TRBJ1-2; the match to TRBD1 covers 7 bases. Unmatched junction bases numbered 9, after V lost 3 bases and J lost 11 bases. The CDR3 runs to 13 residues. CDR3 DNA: TGTGCCAGCAGTTTCGGGCAGGGGGATTCTTACACCTTC. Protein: CASSFGQGDSYTF.